This is a list of T cell receptor beta chains from one sample in a study of shared clonotypes between healthy human individuals. Clones were read by immunoSEQ multiplex PCR, and TCRdb kept only the in-frame ones, dropping some. This repertoire shows approximately 2.5 million clones, roughly 92% found once; its top ten account for around 0.14%. Sequenced material: naive CD4+ T cells sorted from blood. Receptors originate from a man aged 18 to 30 in good health. Both conserved end residues are part of each CDR3. The D gene is left open where the match is weak. Clone size is not always given. Where it is, it says once, few, many or a class for expanded clones.

J gene: TRBJ2-3
V gene: TRBV11-2
D gene: TRBD2
clone size: -
CDR3 DNA: TGTGCCAGCAGTACTATAGCGGGAGGGGCAGATACGCAGTATTTT
CDR3 protein: CASSTIAGGADTQYF

J gene: TRBJ1-1
V gene: TRBV5-7
D gene: -
clone size: -
CDR3 DNA: TGTGCCAGCAGCTTCCGGGGTGAAGCTTTCTTT
CDR3 protein: CASSFRGEAFF

J gene: TRBJ1-1
V gene: TRBV18
D gene: -
clone size: -
CDR3 DNA: TGTGCCAGCTCACCCAAGGTAGGGACCCAGAACACTGAAGCTTTCTTT
CDR3 protein: CASSPKVGTQNTEAFF

J gene: TRBJ1-4
V gene: TRBV25-1
D gene: -
clone size: -
CDR3 DNA: TGTGCCAGCAGTCGACCTTGGGGCCCTAATGAAAAACTGTTTTTT
CDR3 protein: CASSRPWGPNEKLFF

J gene: TRBJ2-3
V gene: TRBV18
D gene: -
clone size: -
CDR3 DNA: TGTGCCAGCTCACCCACCACAGGCTACTCCACAGATACGCAGTATTTT
CDR3 protein: CASSPTTGYSTDTQYF

J gene: TRBJ2-5
V gene: TRBV2
D gene: -
clone size: -
CDR3 DNA: TGTGCCAGCAGGCGAGCGGCTCAAGAGACCCAGTACTTC
CDR3 protein: CASRRAAQETQYF

J gene: TRBJ2-2
V gene: TRBV4-3
D gene: -
clone size: -
CDR3 DNA: TGCGCCAGCAGCCAAGTTCCATACTCGGGAACCGGGGAGCTGTTTTTT
CDR3 protein: CASSQVPYSGTGELFF

J gene: TRBJ1-5
V gene: TRBV28
D gene: TRBD1
clone size: -
CDR3 DNA: TGTGCCAGCAGTTTCAAACAGGGGGTTAGCAATCAGCCCCAGCATTTT
CDR3 protein: CASSFKQGVSNQPQHF

J gene: TRBJ1-2
V gene: TRBV5-6
D gene: -
clone size: -
CDR3 DNA: TGTGCCAGCAGCTTACTACAGGGCTATGGCTACACCTTC
CDR3 protein: CASSLLQGYGYTF

J gene: TRBJ2-7
V gene: TRBV27
D gene: TRBD1
clone size: -
CDR3 DNA: TGTGCCAGCACCGGCCGAATTGGGACAGGCTCAACTCTGTACGAGCAGTACTTC
CDR3 protein: CASTGRIGTGSTLYEQYF

J gene: TRBJ2-1
V gene: TRBV5-6
D gene: -
clone size: -
CDR3 DNA: TGTGCCAGCAGCTTCAGTGATGAGCAGTTCTTC
CDR3 protein: CASSFSDEQFF

J gene: TRBJ1-6
V gene: TRBV6-5
D gene: -
clone size: -
CDR3 DNA: TGTGCCAGCAGTCTAATCAGGGGAAAGGCACCCCTCCACTTT
CDR3 protein: CASSLIRGKAPLHF

J gene: TRBJ2-1
V gene: TRBV18
D gene: TRBD2
clone size: -
CDR3 DNA: TGTGCCAGCTCAAGGGGGACTAGCGCGTACAATGAGCAGTTCTTC
CDR3 protein: CASSRGTSAYNEQFF

J gene: TRBJ2-5
V gene: TRBV5-1
D gene: -
clone size: once
CDR3 DNA: TGCGCCAGCAGCTTGGGAAAGGGTGGAGAGACCCAGTACTTC
CDR3 protein: CASSLGKGGETQYF

J gene: TRBJ2-6
V gene: TRBV19
D gene: TRBD1
clone size: -
CDR3 DNA: TGTGCCGTTCGCGACAGGGATCCCCCTGGGGCCAACGTCCTGACTTTC
CDR3 protein: CAVRDRDPPGANVLTF

J gene: TRBJ2-7
V gene: TRBV5-1
D gene: TRBD1
clone size: -
CDR3 DNA: TGCGCCAGCAGCTTGGAGGGACAGCAAGTTTCCTACGAGCAGTACTTC
CDR3 protein: CASSLEGQQVSYEQYF

J gene: TRBJ2-2
V gene: TRBV4-1
D gene: TRBD2
clone size: -
CDR3 DNA: TGCGCCAGCAGCCAACCCCAAGGGACTATTGCCGGGGAGCTGTTTTTT
CDR3 protein: CASSQPQGTIAGELFF

J gene: TRBJ2-1
V gene: TRBV4-1
D gene: -
clone size: -
CDR3 DNA: TGCGCCAGCAGTGCTCCCTGGACTACCCCCAATGAGCAGTTCTTC
CDR3 protein: CASSAPWTTPNEQFF

J gene: TRBJ1-1
V gene: TRBV27
D gene: TRBD1
clone size: -
CDR3 DNA: TGTGCCAGCGGACGAACAGGGGGCACGGGTGAAGCTTTCTTT
CDR3 protein: CASGRTGGTGEAFF

J gene: TRBJ1-3
V gene: TRBV29-1
D gene: -
clone size: -
CDR3 DNA: TGCAGCGTTGAAGACGTTGTCCCCCTCGGCGCAAGCTCTGGAAACACCATATATTTT
CDR3 protein: CSVEDVVPLGASSGNTIYF

J gene: TRBJ2-1
V gene: TRBV6-1
D gene: -
clone size: once
CDR3 DNA: TGTGCCAGCAGCAGGGTCAATGAGCAGTTCTTC
CDR3 protein: CASSRVNEQFF

J gene: TRBJ2-7
V gene: TRBV6-5
D gene: TRBD1
clone size: -
CDR3 DNA: TGTGCCAGCAGCGGGACAGCCTACGAGCAGTACTTC
CDR3 protein: CASSGTAYEQYF